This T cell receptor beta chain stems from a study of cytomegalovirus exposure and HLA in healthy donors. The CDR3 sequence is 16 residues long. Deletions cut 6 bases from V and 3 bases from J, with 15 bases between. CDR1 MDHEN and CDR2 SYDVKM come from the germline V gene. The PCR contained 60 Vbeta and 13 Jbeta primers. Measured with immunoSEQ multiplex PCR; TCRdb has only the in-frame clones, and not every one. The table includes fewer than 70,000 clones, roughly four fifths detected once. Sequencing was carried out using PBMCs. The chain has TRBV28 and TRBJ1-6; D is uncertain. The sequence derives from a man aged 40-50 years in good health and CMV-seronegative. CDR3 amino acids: CASSNDEVFYNSPLHF. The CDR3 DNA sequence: TGTGCCAGCAGCAATGACGAGGTTTTCTATAATTCACCCCTCCACTTT.